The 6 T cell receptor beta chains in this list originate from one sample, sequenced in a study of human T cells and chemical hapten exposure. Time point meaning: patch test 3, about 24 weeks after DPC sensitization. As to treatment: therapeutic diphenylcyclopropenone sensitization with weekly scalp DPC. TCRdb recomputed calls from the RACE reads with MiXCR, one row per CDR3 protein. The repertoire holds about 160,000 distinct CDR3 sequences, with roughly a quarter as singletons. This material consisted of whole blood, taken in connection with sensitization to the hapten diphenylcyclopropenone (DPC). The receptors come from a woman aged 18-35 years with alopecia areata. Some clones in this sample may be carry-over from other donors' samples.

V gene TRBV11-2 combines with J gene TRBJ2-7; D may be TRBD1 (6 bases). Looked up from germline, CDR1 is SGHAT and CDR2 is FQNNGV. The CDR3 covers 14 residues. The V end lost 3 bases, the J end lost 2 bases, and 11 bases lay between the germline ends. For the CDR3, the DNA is TGTGCCAGCAGCTTCCAGGGGTACACCTACGAGCAGTACTTC. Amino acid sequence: CASSFQGYTYEQYF. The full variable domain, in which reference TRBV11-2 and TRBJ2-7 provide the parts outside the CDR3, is EAGVAQSPRYKIIEKRQSVAFWCNPISGHATLYWYQQILGQGPKLLIQFQNNGVVDDSQLPKDRFSAERLKGVDSTLKIQPAKLEDSAVYLCASSFQGYTYEQYFGPGTRLTVT.

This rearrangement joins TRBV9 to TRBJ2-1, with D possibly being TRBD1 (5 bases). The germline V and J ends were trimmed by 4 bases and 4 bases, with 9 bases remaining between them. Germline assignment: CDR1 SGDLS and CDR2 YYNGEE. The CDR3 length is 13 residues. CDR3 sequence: CASSPRQYNEQFF. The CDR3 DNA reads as TGTGCCAGCAGCCCACGACAGTACAATGAGCAGTTCTTC.

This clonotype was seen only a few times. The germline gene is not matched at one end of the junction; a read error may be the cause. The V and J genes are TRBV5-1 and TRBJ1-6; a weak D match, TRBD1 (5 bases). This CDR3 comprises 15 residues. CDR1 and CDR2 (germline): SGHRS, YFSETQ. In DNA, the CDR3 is TGCGCCAGCAGCCCATCCGACAGCAATAACTCACCCCTCCACTTT. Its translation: CASSPSDSNNSPLHF.

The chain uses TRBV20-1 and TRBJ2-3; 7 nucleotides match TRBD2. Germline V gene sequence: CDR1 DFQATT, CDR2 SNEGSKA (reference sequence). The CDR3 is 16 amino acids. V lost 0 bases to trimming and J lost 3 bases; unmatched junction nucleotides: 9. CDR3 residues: CSAREYGGSWTDTQYF. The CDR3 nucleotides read TGCAGTGCTAGAGAGTATGGCGGGAGTTGGACAGATACGCAGTATTTT.

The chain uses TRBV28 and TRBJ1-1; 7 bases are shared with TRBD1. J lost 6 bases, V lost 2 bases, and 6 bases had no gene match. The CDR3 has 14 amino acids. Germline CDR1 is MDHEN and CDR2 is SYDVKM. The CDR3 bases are TGTGCCAGCAGTTTAGGAAGGGGGCGACCTGAAGCTTTCTTT. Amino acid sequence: CASSLGRGRPEAFF.

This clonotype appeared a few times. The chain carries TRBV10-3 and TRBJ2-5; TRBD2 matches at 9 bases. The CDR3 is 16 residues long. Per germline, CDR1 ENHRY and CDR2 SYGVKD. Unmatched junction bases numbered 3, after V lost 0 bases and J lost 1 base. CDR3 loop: CAISESWREGQETQYF. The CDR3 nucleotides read TGTGCCATCAGTGAGTCCTGGCGGGAGGGCCAAGAGACCCAGTACTTC.